This entry lists 22 T cell receptor beta chains sequenced from one sample in a study of T cells after yellow fever vaccination. TCRdb passed the 5' RACE reads through MiXCR, listing each CDR3 protein once. There are approximately 250,000 distinct CDR3 sequences in the sample; roughly 4.8% occur only once, and 2.5% to 4% lies in the top ten. The material sequenced was CD4+ T cells sorted from PBMCs, taken on the day of the yellow fever booster vaccination. These receptors came from a man between 18 and 29 years old who received the YFV17D yellow fever vaccine.

J is TRBJ1-1 and V is TRBV29-1, with TRBD1 as a possible D gene (5 bases). V was pared by 4 bases and J by 1 base, with 10 bases between. Germline V gene lookup returns CDR1 SQVTM and CDR2 ANQGSEA. There are 13 residues in the CDR3. CDR3 in amino acids: CSVGVQENTEAFF. CDR3 nucleotide sequence: TGCAGCGTTGGAGTACAGGAGAACACTGAAGCTTTCTTT.

The J gene is TRBJ1-1, the V gene TRBV2; TRBD1 is a possible D gene (6 bases). The CDR3 consists of 13 residues. The germline V gene encodes CDR1 SNHLY and CDR2 FYNNEI. V was clipped by 5 bases and J by 6 bases, with 13 bases between them. The CDR3 loop reads CASSTGYDAEAFF. CDR3 DNA sequence: TGTGCCAGCAGTACAGGGTATGATGCTGAAGCTTTCTTT.

The chain carries TRBV2 and TRBJ2-7; no clear D gene. The CDR3 consists of 13 residues. The V gene lost 1 base and the J gene lost 6 bases, with 10 bases spanning the gap. CDR1 and CDR2 from the germline V gene are SNHLY and FYNNEI. The CDR3 region has the DNA TGTGCCAGCAGTGAAGGCGTGGGTTCCGAGCAGTACTTC. The encoded protein is CASSEGVGSEQYF.

This clonotype was seen many times. Here the CDR3 reads CSVEGQPWETQYF. As DNA, the CDR3 is TGCAGCGTTGAAGGACAGCCTTGGGAGACCCAGTACTTC. The V call is TRBV29-1, the J call TRBJ2-5; D possibly corresponds to TRBD1 (5 bases). V gave up 1 base and J gave up 5 bases, with 11 bases separating them. The CDR3 spans 13 residues. Germline V lookup: CDR1 SQVTM, CDR2 ANQGSEA.

This clonotype was observed at least ten times. The rearrangement uses TRBV18 and TRBJ1-1; D perhaps matches TRBD1 (6 bases). The CDR3 covers 16 residues. CDR1 and CDR2 from the germline V gene are KGHSH and LQKENI. Trimming removed 0 bases at V and 4 bases at J, with 15 bases between. The CDR3 DNA reads TGTGCCAGCTCACCACCACCCGGAGGGGGTAGCACTGAAGCTTTCTTT. This encodes CASSPPPGGGSTEAFF.

The rearrangement links TRBV12-3 or TRBV12-4 to TRBJ2-3; tentative D call: TRBD1 (6 bases). The CDR3 is made up of 15 amino acids. The ends were cut back, 5 bases at V and 4 bases at J, with 16 bases in the middle. The CDR3 nucleotides read TGTGCCAGCAGTCCTTGGGACATTTTGGCAGATACGCAGTATTTT. Its protein product is CASSPWDILADTQYF.

This clonotype appeared many times. This chain joins TRBV5-1 and TRBJ1-2; possibly TRBD1 for D (5 bases). Germline-derived CDR1 and CDR2 are SGHRS and YFSETQ. The CDR3 length is 15 residues. Trimming stripped 3 bases from V and 6 bases from J, with 18 bases between. The CDR3 DNA is TGCGCCAGCAGCTCAAGCAACAGGAAGGAGGATGGCTACACCTTC. Residues: CASSSSNRKEDGYTF.

This clonotype came up many times. The genes are TRBV10-3 and TRBJ2-1; 7 positions agree with TRBD1. The trim removed 3 bases at V and 9 bases at J, leaving 8 bases unmatched. The length of the CDR3 is 14 residues. Germline CDR1 is ENHRY and CDR2 is SYGVKD. As DNA, the CDR3 is TGTGCCATCAGTGACCGACAGGGCCAGGTTGAGCAGTTCTTC. Its translation: CAISDRQGQVEQFF.

This rearrangement joins TRBV9 to TRBJ2-5; 11 positions match TRBD2. This CDR3 has 18 amino acids. The germline gives CDR1 SGDLS, CDR2 YYNGEE. V shed 3 bases and J 0 bases; nucleotides not matched to a gene: 10. The CDR3 spells CASSGGLAVSGYQETQYF. CDR3 DNA sequence: TGTGCCAGCAGCGGGGGACTAGCGGTTTCCGGGTACCAAGAGACCCAGTACTTC.

This clonotype came up many times. The J gene is TRBJ1-5, the V gene TRBV5-1; D ambiguous. The CDR3 has 14 residues. The V end lost 0 bases, the J end lost 0 bases, and 4 bases lay between the germline ends. CDR1 is SGHRS and CDR2 is YFSETQ in the germline V gene. The CDR3 region has the DNA TGCGCCAGCAGCTTGGACGATAGCAATCAGCCCCAGCATTTT. Protein sequence: CASSLDDSNQPQHF.

As DNA, the CDR3 is TGCAGCGTCGGAGTTTGGCAGGGGCCAAAAGTACACAATGAGCAGTTCTTC. Its translation: CSVGVWQGPKVHNEQFF. The chain is built from TRBV29-1 and TRBJ2-1, with a tentative D call TRBD1 (6 bases). Germline V gene sequence: CDR1 SQVTM, CDR2 ANQGSEA. The CDR3 is 17 residues long. V gave up 6 bases and J gave up 5 bases, with 26 bases separating them.

This clonotype has a count of ten or more. This chain joins TRBV4-2 and TRBJ2-1, with 11 bases lining up with TRBD2. The CDR3 spans 17 residues. CDR1 is LGHNA and CDR2 is YNFKEQ in the germline V gene. Trimming at V came to 1 base and at J to 8 bases, leaving 10 bases not matched to a gene. The CDR3 is CASSQGWGSGGADEQFF. The CDR3 DNA reads as TGTGCCAGCAGCCAAGGCTGGGGTAGCGGGGGGGCCGATGAGCAGTTCTTC.

This clonotype was recorded at least ten times. V is TRBV12-3 or TRBV12-4 and J is TRBJ2-1; 8 positions agree with TRBD1. Trimming removed 0 bases from V and 4 bases from J; junction bases left unmatched: 2. This CDR3 has 15 residues. CDR3 loop: CASSLAWTGYNEQFF. The DNA of the CDR3 is TGTGCCAGCAGTTTAGCGTGGACAGGGTACAATGAGCAGTTCTTC.

This clonotype was observed many times. The DNA for the CDR3 is TGCGCCAGCAGCTTCGACAGTTTACTCACCGGGGAGCTGTTTTTT. Translating gives CASSFDSLLTGELFF. This sequence joins TRBV5-1 and TRBJ2-2, with TRBD1 as a possible D gene (5 bases). V was pared by 2 bases and J by 4 bases, with 12 bases between. The CDR3 consists of 15 residues. Germline lookup yields CDR1 SGHRS and CDR2 YFSETQ.

The V gene is TRBV7-2, the J gene TRBJ2-2; D not resolved. Trimming pared 5 bases from V and 5 bases from J, leaving 12 bases between. The CDR3 runs to 14 residues. Germline V gene lookup returns CDR1 SGHTA and CDR2 FQGNSA. CDR3 DNA: TGTGCCAGCAGCGGGCGCCCGGAGACCGGGGAGCTGTTTTTT. Amino acids: CASSGRPETGELFF. Filled out from reference TRBV7-2 and TRBJ2-2, the complete variable domain reads GAGVSQSPSNKVTEKGKDVELRCDPISGHTALYWYRQSLGQGLEFLIYFQGNSAPDKSGLPSDRFSAERTGGSVSTLTIQRTQQEDSAVYLCASSGRPETGELFFGEGSRLTVL.

This chain uses TRBV12-3 or TRBV12-4 with TRBJ1-1, with unresolved D. V gave up 2 bases and J gave up 2 bases, with 12 bases separating them. The CDR3 is 15 amino acids. The CDR3 DNA is TGTGCCAGCAGTTTAAGTTCCTTAGTAAACACTGAAGCTTTCTTT. Its translation is CASSLSSLVNTEAFF.

This clonotype was detected many times. The gene calls are TRBV18 and TRBJ2-5; D call uncertain. Trimming cost V 6 bases and J 2 bases, with 10 bases left between them. CDR3 length: 13 amino acids. Germline V gene data show CDR1 as KGHSH and CDR2 as LQKENI. CDR3 in amino acids: CASSLTEQETQYF. Here the CDR3 DNA reads TGTGCCAGCTCGCTTACAGAACAAGAGACCCAGTACTTC.

The chain recombines TRBV7-2 with TRBJ1-2; the D is unclear. CDR3 length: 13 residues. V lost 5 bases to trimming and J lost 6 bases, with 13 bases between them. Germline CDR1 is SGHTA and CDR2 is FQGNSA. The CDR3 nucleotides are TGTGCCAGCAGCCCCGCCAGAGCTCATGGCTACACCTTC. This encodes CASSPARAHGYTF. The complete variable domain, with remaining parts taken from reference TRBV7-2 and TRBJ1-2, reads GAGVSQSPSNKVTEKGKDVELRCDPISGHTALYWYRQSLGQGLEFLIYFQGNSAPDKSGLPSDRFSAERTGGSVSTLTIQRTQQEDSAVYLCASSPARAHGYTFGSGTRLTVV.

This clonotype has only a few counts. The rearrangement uses TRBV10-3 and TRBJ2-1; 9 positions agree with TRBD1. Per the germline V gene, CDR1 is ENHRY and CDR2 is SYGVKD. Trimming cost V 6 bases and J 6 bases; bases outside gene matches: 6. This CDR3 comprises 14 residues. CDR3 sequence: CAIRGDREVNEQFF. The CDR3 bases are TGTGCCATCAGGGGGGACAGGGAGGTCAATGAGCAGTTCTTC.

The chain carries TRBV7-9 and TRBJ1-2; D may be TRBD1 (6 bases). The CDR3 is 14 residues long. The V and J ends lost 7 bases and 2 bases respectively, with 14 bases between them. Germline V CDR1 and CDR2: SEHNR, FQNEAQ (reference sequence). In DNA form, the CDR3 reads TGTGCCAGCACCTTCGGAGGGGGGAACTATGGCTACACCTTC. Translated: CASTFGGGNYGYTF.

V gene TRBV11-2 combines with J gene TRBJ2-1; D unclear. This CDR3 contains 15 residues. The V gene's germline CDR1 is SGHAT and CDR2 FQNNGV. V lost 5 bases, J lost 4 bases, and 15 bases lay in between. Written as DNA, the CDR3 is TGTGCCAGCAGCCTCCTCACGACACCTTACAATGAGCAGTTCTTC. Translating gives CASSLLTTPYNEQFF.

This clonotype came up a few times. This sequence joins TRBV7-8 and TRBJ2-5; 9 bases match TRBD1. Germline V gene data show CDR1 as SGHVS and CDR2 as FQNEAQ. V shed 6 bases and J 1 base; nucleotides not matched to a gene: 12. This CDR3 spans 17 amino acids. CDR3 in amino acids: CASSLTGGQGLQETQYF. The CDR3 nucleotides read TGTGCCAGCAGTCTTACAGGGGGACAGGGACTCCAAGAGACCCAGTACTTC.